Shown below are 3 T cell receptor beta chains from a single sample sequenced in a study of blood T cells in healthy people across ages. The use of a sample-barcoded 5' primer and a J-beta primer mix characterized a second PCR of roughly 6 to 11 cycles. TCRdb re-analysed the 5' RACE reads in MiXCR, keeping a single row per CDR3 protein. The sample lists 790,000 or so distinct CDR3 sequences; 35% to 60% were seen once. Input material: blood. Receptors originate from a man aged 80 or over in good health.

The CDR3 reads CASRYGTASPLHF. DNA of the CDR3: TGTGCCAGCAGGTACGGGACAGCTTCACCCCTCCACTTT. The genes are TRBV6-2 or TRBV6-3 and TRBJ1-6; TRBD1 agrees at 7 bases. CDR1 and CDR2 from the germline V gene are MNHEY and SVGEGT. This CDR3 contains 13 residues. The V and J ends lost 6 bases and 9 bases, in that order; junction bases with no gene match: 5.

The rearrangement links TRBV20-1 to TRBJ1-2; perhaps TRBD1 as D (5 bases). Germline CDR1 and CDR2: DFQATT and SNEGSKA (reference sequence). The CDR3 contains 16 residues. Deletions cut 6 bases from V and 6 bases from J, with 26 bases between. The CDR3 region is CSALFGPGSGPHGYTF. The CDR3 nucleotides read TGCAGTGCCCTATTCGGTCCGGGGTCAGGGCCCCATGGCTACACCTTC.

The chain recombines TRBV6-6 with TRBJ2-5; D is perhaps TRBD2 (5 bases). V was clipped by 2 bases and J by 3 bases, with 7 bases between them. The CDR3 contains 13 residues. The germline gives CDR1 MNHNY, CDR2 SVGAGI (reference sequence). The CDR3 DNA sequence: TGTGCCAGCAGTTACATAGCGAAAGAGACCCAGTACTTC. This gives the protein CASSYIAKETQYF.